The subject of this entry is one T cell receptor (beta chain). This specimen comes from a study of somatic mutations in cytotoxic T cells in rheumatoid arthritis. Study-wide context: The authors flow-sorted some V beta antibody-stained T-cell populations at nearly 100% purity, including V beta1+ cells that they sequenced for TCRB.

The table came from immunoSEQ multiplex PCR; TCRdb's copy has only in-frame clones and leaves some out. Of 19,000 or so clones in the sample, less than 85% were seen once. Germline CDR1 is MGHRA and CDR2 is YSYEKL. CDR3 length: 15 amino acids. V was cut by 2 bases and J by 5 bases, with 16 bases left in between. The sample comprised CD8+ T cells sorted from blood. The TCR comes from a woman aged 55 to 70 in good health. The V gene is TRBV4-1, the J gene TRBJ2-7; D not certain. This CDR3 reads CASSQRALNVDEQYF. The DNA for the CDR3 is TGCGCCAGCAGCCAACGGGCGCTTAATGTCGACGAGCAGTACTTC.